The clone carrying this TCR beta chain was observed once. The method was immunoSEQ multiplex PCR; TCRdb's version includes in-frame clones alone and lacks a portion of them. The profile shows some 120,000 clones, approximately 86% of them singletons. This record comes from a study of PD-1 blockade in mismatch repair-deficient tumors. The TCR was taken from an adult with mismatch repair-deficient cancer. Specimen: peripheral blood, collected 44 weeks after starting pembrolizumab.

The CDR3 reads CASSTTGGLMSYEQYF. CDR3 DNA: TGCGCCAGCAGCACAACAGGGGGATTAATGTCCTACGAGCAGTACTTC. The genes are TRBV5-1 and TRBJ2-7, with 8 bases aligning to TRBD1. Trimming cost V 4 bases and J 1 base; bases outside gene matches: 10. This CDR3 is 16 amino acids long. The V gene's germline CDR1 is SGHRS and CDR2 YFSETQ.